One sample yielded the 25 T cell receptor beta chains listed below, sequenced in a study of T cell responses to AZD1222 COVID-19 vaccine. Clones were sequenced by immunoSEQ multiplex PCR, and TCRdb holds only the in-frame ones, with some missing. The repertoire holds around 150,000 clones, about 90% seen once, with 1.2% to 1.5% in the top ten. This specimen was peripheral blood, taken on day 0 of AZD1222 vaccination. The source is an adult in good health.

V gene TRBV30 combines with J gene TRBJ1-4; D is perhaps TRBD1 (5 bases). Germline V CDR1 and CDR2: GTSNPN, SVGIG (reference sequence). The CDR3 totals 14 residues. Trimming removed 5 bases from V and 6 bases from J, with 16 bases in between. This CDR3 is CAWAPWGGHEKLFF. CDR3 DNA sequence: TGTGCCTGGGCACCTTGGGGGGGTCATGAAAAACTGTTTTTT.

As to this clone: Other DNA sequences in this sample translate to the same CDR3. The chain links TRBV6-5 to TRBJ2-1; no reliable D call. Trimming shortened V by 6 bases and J by 4 bases, and 10 bases separated the two germline ends. The CDR3 covers 13 residues. Germline lookup yields CDR1 MNHEY and CDR2 SVGAGI. Here the CDR3 DNA reads TGTGCCAGCAGCCTCGGGCTTTACAATGAGCAGTTCTTC. Translation gives CASSLGLYNEQFF.

The rearrangement joins TRBV6-5 to TRBJ1-5, with 8 nucleotides matching TRBD1. The CDR3 extends over 14 amino acids. With 5 bases clipped from V and 6 bases from J, the junction kept 6 bases outside the gene matches. Germline V gives CDR1 MNHEY, CDR2 SVGAGI. In nucleotides, the CDR3 is TGTGCCAGCAGTCAAACAGGGGGAAGTCAGCCCCAGCATTTT. Its protein is CASSQTGGSQPQHF.

The chain joins TRBV28 to TRBJ2-3; D gene ambiguous. The V gene lost 6 bases and the J gene lost 2 bases, with 3 bases spanning the gap. The CDR3 is 11 amino acids. The germline V gene encodes CDR1 MDHEN and CDR2 SYDVKM. CDR3 region: CASRFTDTQYF. CDR3 in DNA: TGTGCCAGCAGATTCACAGATACGCAGTATTTT.

The chain joins TRBV15 to TRBJ1-1; tentative D call: TRBD1 (5 bases). This CDR3 has 16 residues. Trimming stripped 3 bases from V and 0 bases from J, with 14 bases between. Germline assignment: CDR1 LNHNV and CDR2 YYDKDF (reference sequence). The CDR3 is CATSRERGRMNTEAFF. In DNA, the CDR3 is TGTGCCACCAGCAGGGAACGGGGGAGAATGAACACTGAAGCTTTCTTT.

The genes are TRBV7-9 and TRBJ2-5, with a tentative D call TRBD1 (7 bases). V was trimmed by 5 bases and J by 1 base, leaving 17 bases between them. The CDR3 is made up of 16 amino acids. Germline V gene sequence: CDR1 SEHNR, CDR2 FQNEAQ (reference sequence). CDR3 in amino acids: CASSQFGQGGQETQYF. DNA for the CDR3: TGTGCCAGCAGCCAGTTCGGCCAGGGGGGCCAAGAGACCCAGTACTTC.

The chain links TRBV28 to TRBJ1-6, with D possibly being TRBD1 (5 bases). V was trimmed by 3 bases and J by 14 bases, leaving 14 bases between them. Germline V lookup: CDR1 MDHEN, CDR2 SYDVKM. There are 13 residues in the CDR3. Written as DNA, the CDR3 is TGTGCCAGCAGTTTCACAGGTCGTAATGCCCTCCACTTT. This gives the protein CASSFTGRNALHF.

The V call is TRBV9, the J call TRBJ1-4; TRBD1 agrees at 10 bases. CDR1 is SGDLS and CDR2 is YYNGEE in the germline V gene. J lost 6 bases, V lost 4 bases, and 9 bases had no gene match. CDR3 size: 16 residues. CDR3 residues: CASSIGQGGPYEKLFF. The DNA for the CDR3 is TGTGCCAGCAGCATCGGACAGGGGGGCCCGTATGAAAAACTGTTTTTT.

The table lists this clone with a count of one. V is TRBV5-6 and J is TRBJ1-2; D ambiguous. V lost 1 base, J lost 4 bases, and 2 bases lay in between. Germline lookup yields CDR1 SGHDT and CDR2 YYEEEE. The CDR3 totals 11 residues. CDR3 bases: TGTGCCAGCAGCTTGAGCTATGGCTACACCTTC. It translates to CASSLSYGYTF.

The sample holds one count of this clone. The gene calls are TRBV5-1 and TRBJ1-2; TRBD1 agrees at 7 bases. The V gene end was trimmed by 5 bases and the J gene end by 8 bases; junction bases not matched to a gene: 12. Germline values: CDR1 SGHRS, CDR2 YFSETQ. The CDR3 loop spans 14 amino acids. The DNA for the CDR3 is TGCGCCAGCAGGGATAGGGGGCCATCGGAAGGCTACACCTTC. As protein: CASRDRGPSEGYTF.

The chain has TRBV29-1 and TRBJ2-7; D ambiguous. Per the germline V gene, CDR1 is SQVTM and CDR2 is ANQGSEA. The germline V and J ends were trimmed by 5 bases and 3 bases, with 14 bases remaining between them. This CDR3 spans 13 amino acids. CDR3 nucleotides: TGCAGCGTTTCGGATCCTGGGATCTACGAGCAGTACTTC. Its translation is CSVSDPGIYEQYF.

The genes are TRBV6-5 and TRBJ1-2, with 8 bases lining up with TRBD1. There are 15 residues in the CDR3. Unmatched junction bases numbered 8, after V lost 3 bases and J lost 5 bases. Germline assignment: CDR1 MNHEY and CDR2 SVGAGI. For the CDR3, the DNA is TGTGCCAGCAGTTATCTGACAGGGGCCTCGTATGGCTACACCTTC. Its protein product is CASSYLTGASYGYTF.

The CDR3 DNA sequence: TGTGCCAGCAGTGAAGCAGCACAGGGGGGATACTATGGCTACACCTTC. It translates to CASSEAAQGGYYGYTF. The rearrangement joins TRBV6-1 to TRBJ1-2; TRBD1 matches 8 bases. J gave up 3 bases and V 0 bases, and 6 bases lay outside the gene matches. The CDR3 extends over 16 amino acids. Looked up from germline, CDR1 is MNHNS and CDR2 is SASEGT.

This chain links TRBV11-2 with TRBJ1-2; 12 bases match TRBD1. The CDR3 has 14 residues. The V gene's germline CDR1 is SGHAT and CDR2 FQNNGV. V was pared by 6 bases and J by 8 bases, with 7 bases of the junction left unmatched. In nucleotides, the CDR3 is TGTGCCAGCAGTTGGGACAGGGGGCCAAAGGGCTACACCTTC. It is translated as CASSWDRGPKGYTF.

The chain links TRBV6-5 to TRBJ1-5; D is undetermined. Between the trimmed V and J ends, which lost 2 bases and 1 base, there was a span of 6 bases. Germline lookup yields CDR1 MNHEY and CDR2 SVGAGI. This CDR3 is built from 14 residues. The CDR3 region has the DNA TGTGCCAGCAGTTACGACGTGAGCAATCAGCCCCAGCATTTT. Its translation is CASSYDVSNQPQHF.

This sequence joins TRBV5-1 and TRBJ1-2; no firm D call. The CDR3 is made up of 14 amino acids. Germline CDR1 and CDR2: SGHRS and YFSETQ. V shed 1 base and J shed 4 bases, with 11 bases lying between them. The DNA for the CDR3 is TGCGCCAGCAGCTTGTCCGGGGTCGGCTATGGCTACACCTTC. This codes for CASSLSGVGYGYTF.

In its sample, this clone was seen once. J is TRBJ1-3 and V is TRBV4-2; no firm D call. The length of the CDR3 is 17 residues. V lost 1 base and J 2 bases, leaving 15 bases between the germline ends. Germline-derived CDR1 and CDR2 are LGHNA and YNFKEQ. CDR3 region: CASSQGGRSDTGNTIYF. CDR3 nucleotides: TGTGCCAGCAGCCAAGGAGGCAGGAGCGACACTGGAAACACCATATATTTT.

The V and J genes are TRBV14 and TRBJ2-1; 9 positions agree with TRBD2. After removal of 1 base from V and 4 bases from J, the junction contained 8 bases not matched to a gene. CDR1 and CDR2 from the germline V gene are SGHDN and FVKESK. The CDR3 loop spans 17 amino acids. The CDR3 DNA reads as TGTGCCAGCAGCCAAGTACCCGCGGGAGGGCCTTACAATGAGCAGTTCTTC. Translated: CASSQVPAGGPYNEQFF.

CDR3 coding DNA: TGTGCCAGAAGCTTAGCTGGACTAGCGGGAGGGCCCCACGAGCAGTACTTC. This gives the protein CARSLAGLAGGPHEQYF. The chain couples TRBV7-5 to TRBJ2-7; no DNA check was done on the table's D call, TRBD2. TRBV7-5 is a recognized pseudogene. CDR3 length equals 17 residues.

V is TRBV19 and J is TRBJ2-7; TRBD1 might be the D (6 bases). CDR1 and CDR2 (germline): LNHDA, SQIVND (reference sequence). V shed 5 bases and J shed 3 bases, with 20 bases lying between them. This CDR3 is built from 16 residues. CDR3 residues: CASSGTQWTASYEQYF. The CDR3 region has the DNA TGTGCCAGTAGTGGAACCCAATGGACAGCCAGCTACGAGCAGTACTTC.

This chain connects TRBV7-8 to TRBJ1-1, with TRBD1 as a possible D gene (5 bases). CDR1 and CDR2 (germline): SGHVS, FQNEAQ. The germline V and J ends were trimmed by 1 base and 5 bases, with 17 bases remaining between them. The CDR3 spans 16 residues. CDR3 in amino acids: CASSLGGGPQETEAFF. CDR3 in DNA: TGTGCCAGCAGCTTAGGCGGGGGACCTCAGGAGACTGAAGCTTTCTTT.

This clone was observed a single time. The rearrangement joins TRBV5-6 to TRBJ1-6; D might be TRBD1 (5 bases). Between the trimmed V and J ends, which lost 0 bases and 2 bases, there was a span of 12 bases. The CDR3 is 17 residues long. Germline-derived CDR1 and CDR2 are SGHDT and YYEEEE. The CDR3 DNA sequence: TGTGCCAGCAGCTTGGGCAGGGCCCTACCCTATAATTCACCCCTCCACTTT. Amino acids: CASSLGRALPYNSPLHF.

The gene calls are TRBV6-5 and TRBJ2-5; D is ambiguous. V was clipped by 0 bases and J by 4 bases, with 9 bases between them. There are 14 residues in the CDR3. The germline V gene has CDR1 MNHEY and CDR2 SVGAGI. The CDR3 DNA reads TGTGCCAGCAGTTACTCGCCGGGTGGAGAGACCCAGTACTTC. Translation: CASSYSPGGETQYF.

The chain couples TRBV5-1 to TRBJ1-6, with 7 bases matching TRBD1. The junction had 14 bases not matched to a gene; V was cut back by 5 bases and J by 3 bases. Germline V gene data show CDR1 as SGHRS and CDR2 as YFSETQ. This CDR3 is built from 18 residues. In DNA form, the CDR3 reads TGCGCCAGCAGTTCGGTACCGGGACAGAGTGTCTATAATTCACCCCTCCACTTT. This codes for CASSSVPGQSVYNSPLHF.

The rearrangement links TRBV28 to TRBJ2-3, with TRBD1 identical over 7 bases. Trimming at V came to 2 bases and at J to 2 bases, leaving 1 base not matched to a gene. The germline V gene encodes CDR1 MDHEN and CDR2 SYDVKM. CDR3 length: 14 amino acids. CDR3 sequence reads: CASSLTGATDTQYF. CDR3 DNA: TGTGCCAGCAGTTTAACAGGGGCCACAGATACGCAGTATTTT.